This T cell receptor beta chain was profiled in a study of T cell responses to AZD1222 COVID-19 vaccine. Measured with immunoSEQ multiplex PCR; TCRdb has only the in-frame clones, and not every one. The sample records hundreds of thousands of clones, about 93% being singletons. This TCR derives from an adult in good health. The source was peripheral blood, collected on day 0 of MenACWY control vaccination.

The CDR3 nucleotides read TGCGCCAGCAGCCAAGGGACAGGGGACGGGGACGGATCACCCCTCCACTTT. This gives the protein CASSQGTGDGDGSPLHF. The chain employs TRBV4-3 and TRBJ1-6; 9 bases align to TRBD1. V shed 1 base and J 10 bases; nucleotides not matched to a gene: 11. This CDR3 is built from 17 residues. The germline gives CDR1 LGHNA, CDR2 YSLEER.